This T cell receptor beta chain was sequenced for a study of blood T cell repertoires in COVID-19. The overall study: Italy, Spain and the United States were the sources of the convalescent and acute COVID-19 samples. T cells, B-cell-depleted T cells, or PBMCs provided the cDNA or gDNA that served as material.

The V end lost 1 base, the J end lost 4 bases, and 5 bases lay between the germline ends. The germline CDR1 and CDR2 sequences are MNHEY and SMNVEV (reference sequence). The CDR3 extends over 13 amino acids. Per the original methods: Estimation of nucleated cell counts was performed using reference gene primer amplification. Repertoires were generated with immunoSEQ multiplex PCR, while TCRdb's copy carries only in-frame clones and drops some. The V and J calls and the clone size are those of that table, but D and trimming were determined from the DNA. The table includes around 150,000 clones, about 78% detected once. This clone was found once.

The TCR was taken from a man aged 55 to 70 who had recovered from COVID-19. Sequences were obtained from peripheral blood. The rearrangement uses TRBV27 and TRBJ1-3, with TRBD1 as a possible D gene (5 bases). The CDR3 loop reads CASSLYRGNTIYF. As DNA, the CDR3 is TGTGCCAGCAGTTTATACAGGGGAAACACCATATATTTT.